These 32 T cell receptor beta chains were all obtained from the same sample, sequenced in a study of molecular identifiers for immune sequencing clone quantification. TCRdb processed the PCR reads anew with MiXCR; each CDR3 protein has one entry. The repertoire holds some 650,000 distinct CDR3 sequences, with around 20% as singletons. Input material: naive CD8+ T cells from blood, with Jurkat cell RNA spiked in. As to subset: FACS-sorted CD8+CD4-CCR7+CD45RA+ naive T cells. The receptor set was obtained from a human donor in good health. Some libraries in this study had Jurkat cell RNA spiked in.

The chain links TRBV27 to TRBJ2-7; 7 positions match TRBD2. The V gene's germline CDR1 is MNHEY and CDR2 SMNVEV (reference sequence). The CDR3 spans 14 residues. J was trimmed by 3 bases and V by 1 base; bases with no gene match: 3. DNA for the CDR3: TGTGCCAGCAGTTTATGGGGGGAGGGCTACGAGCAGTACTTC. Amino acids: CASSLWGEGYEQYF.

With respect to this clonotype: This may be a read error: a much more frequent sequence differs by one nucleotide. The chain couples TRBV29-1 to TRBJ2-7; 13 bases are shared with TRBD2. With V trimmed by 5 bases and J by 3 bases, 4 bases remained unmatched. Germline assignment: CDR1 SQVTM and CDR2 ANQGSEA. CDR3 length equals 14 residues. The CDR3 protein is CSVRTSGSLYEQYF. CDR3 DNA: TGCAGCGTTAGGACTAGCGGGAGTCTCTACGAGCAGTACTTC.

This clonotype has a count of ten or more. The CDR3 nucleotides are TGTGCCAGCAGTTTCTGGGGGGATCGGAACACTGAAGCTTTCTTT. Its protein product is CASSFWGDRNTEAFF. The chain is built from TRBV28 and TRBJ1-1; D is possibly TRBD1 (5 bases). This CDR3 region has 15 residues. Germline lookup yields CDR1 MDHEN and CDR2 SYDVKM. V lost 3 bases and J 1 base, leaving 12 bases between the germline ends.

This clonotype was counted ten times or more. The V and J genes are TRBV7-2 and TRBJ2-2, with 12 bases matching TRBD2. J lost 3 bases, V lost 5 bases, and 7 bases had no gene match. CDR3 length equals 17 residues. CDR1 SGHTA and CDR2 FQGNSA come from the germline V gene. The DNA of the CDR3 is TGTGCCAGCAGCCTTCTAGCGGGAGGGCCGGACACCGGGGAGCTGTTTTTT. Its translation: CASSLLAGGPDTGELFF.

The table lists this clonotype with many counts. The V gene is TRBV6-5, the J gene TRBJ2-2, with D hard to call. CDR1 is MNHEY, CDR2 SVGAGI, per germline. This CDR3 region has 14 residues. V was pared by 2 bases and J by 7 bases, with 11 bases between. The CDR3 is CASSYAGPGGELFF. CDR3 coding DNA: TGTGCCAGCAGTTACGCAGGTCCGGGCGGGGAGCTGTTTTTT.

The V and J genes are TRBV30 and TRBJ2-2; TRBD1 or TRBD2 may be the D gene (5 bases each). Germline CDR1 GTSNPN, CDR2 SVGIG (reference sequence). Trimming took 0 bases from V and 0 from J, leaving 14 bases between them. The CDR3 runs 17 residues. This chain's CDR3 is CAWSVEIGTPNTGELFF. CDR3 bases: TGTGCCTGGAGTGTAGAGATCGGGACCCCGAACACCGGGGAGCTGTTTTTT.

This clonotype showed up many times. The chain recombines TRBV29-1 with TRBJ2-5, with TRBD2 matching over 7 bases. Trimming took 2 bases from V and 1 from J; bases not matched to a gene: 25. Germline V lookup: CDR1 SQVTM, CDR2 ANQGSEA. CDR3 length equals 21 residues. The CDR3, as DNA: TGCAGCGTTGAACTACCCCTCCTCTCAGCCCGGGAGGTTGGTGTCCAAGAGACCCAGTACTTC. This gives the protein CSVELPLLSAREVGVQETQYF.

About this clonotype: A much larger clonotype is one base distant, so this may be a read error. The CDR3: CASSAEGLADEQYF. The CDR3 DNA reads TGTGCCAGCAGCGCGGAAGGGCTAGCGGACGAGCAGTACTTC. The rearrangement links TRBV9 to TRBJ2-7; TRBD2 agrees at 7 bases. The CDR3 has 14 residues. Germline CDR1 and CDR2: SGDLS and YYNGEE. The J segment lost 5 bases and the V segment lost 3 bases, leaving 8 bases of the junction unmatched.

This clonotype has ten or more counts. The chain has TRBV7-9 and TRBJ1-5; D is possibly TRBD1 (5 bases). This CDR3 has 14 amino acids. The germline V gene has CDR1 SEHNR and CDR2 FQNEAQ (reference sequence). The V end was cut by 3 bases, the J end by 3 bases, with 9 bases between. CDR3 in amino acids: CASSFSGFNQPQHF. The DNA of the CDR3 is TGTGCCAGCAGCTTTTCAGGGTTCAATCAGCCCCAGCATTTT.

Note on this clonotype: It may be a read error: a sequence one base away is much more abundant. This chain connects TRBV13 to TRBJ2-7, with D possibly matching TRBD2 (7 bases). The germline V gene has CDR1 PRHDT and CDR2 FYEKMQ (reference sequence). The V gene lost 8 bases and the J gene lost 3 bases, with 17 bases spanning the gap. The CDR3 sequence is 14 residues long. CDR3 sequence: CASGDGGRIYEQYF. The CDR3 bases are TGTGCCAGCGGCGACGGGGGGCGGATCTACGAGCAGTACTTC.

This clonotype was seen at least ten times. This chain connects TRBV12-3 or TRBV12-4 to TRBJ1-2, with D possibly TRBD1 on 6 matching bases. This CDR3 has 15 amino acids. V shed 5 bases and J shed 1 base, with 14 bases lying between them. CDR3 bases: TGTGCCAGCAGTCCTTTTGGGGGACATAACTATGGCTACACCTTC. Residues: CASSPFGGHNYGYTF.

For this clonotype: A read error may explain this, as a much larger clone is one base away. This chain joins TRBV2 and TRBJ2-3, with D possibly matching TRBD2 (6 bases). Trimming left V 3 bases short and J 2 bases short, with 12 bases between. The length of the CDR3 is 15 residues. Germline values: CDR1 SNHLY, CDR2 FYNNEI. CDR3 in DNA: TGTGCCAGCAGTGACCGTCCGGGAGCCACAGATACGCAGTATTTT. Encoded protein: CASSDRPGATDTQYF.

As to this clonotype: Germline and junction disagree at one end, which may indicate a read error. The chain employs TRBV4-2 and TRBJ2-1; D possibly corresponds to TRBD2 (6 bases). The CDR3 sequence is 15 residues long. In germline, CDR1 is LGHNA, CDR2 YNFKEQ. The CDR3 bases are TGTGCCGGCAGCCTATTCAGCGGGTCCTACAATGAGCAGTTCTTC. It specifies CAGSLFSGSYNEQFF.

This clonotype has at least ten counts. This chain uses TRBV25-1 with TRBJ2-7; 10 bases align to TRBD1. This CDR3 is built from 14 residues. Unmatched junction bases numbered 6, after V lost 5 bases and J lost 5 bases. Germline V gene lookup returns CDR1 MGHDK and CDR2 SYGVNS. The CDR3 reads CASSIGQGGDEQYF. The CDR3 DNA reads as TGTGCCAGCAGTATAGGACAGGGGGGAGACGAGCAGTACTTC.

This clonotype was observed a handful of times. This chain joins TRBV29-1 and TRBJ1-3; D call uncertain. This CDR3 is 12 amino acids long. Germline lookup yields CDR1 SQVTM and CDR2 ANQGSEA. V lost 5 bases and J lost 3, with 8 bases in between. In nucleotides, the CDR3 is TGCAGCGTTACCTATAGTGGAAACACCATATATTTT. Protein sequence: CSVTYSGNTIYF.

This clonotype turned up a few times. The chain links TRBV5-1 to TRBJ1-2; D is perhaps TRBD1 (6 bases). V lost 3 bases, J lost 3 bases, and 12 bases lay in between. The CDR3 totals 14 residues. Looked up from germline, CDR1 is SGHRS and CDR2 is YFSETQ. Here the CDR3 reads CASSYAPGDYGYTF. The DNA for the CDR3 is TGCGCCAGCAGCTACGCACCAGGGGACTATGGCTACACCTTC.

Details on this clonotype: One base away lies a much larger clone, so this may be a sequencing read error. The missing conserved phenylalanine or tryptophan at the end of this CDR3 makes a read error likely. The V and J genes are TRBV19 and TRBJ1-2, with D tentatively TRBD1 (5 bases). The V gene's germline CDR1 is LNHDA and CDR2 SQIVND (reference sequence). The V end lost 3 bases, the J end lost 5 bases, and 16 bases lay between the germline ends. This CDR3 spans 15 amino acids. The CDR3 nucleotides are TGTGCCAGTAGTATTAAACCGGGACCATATTATGGCTACACCTCC. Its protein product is CASSIKPGPYYGYTS.

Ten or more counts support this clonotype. CDR3 amino acids: CASSLVFDPAQYF. CDR3 nucleotides: TGTGCCAGCAGCTTAGTATTCGACCCGGCCCAGTACTTC. This rearrangement joins TRBV7-2 to TRBJ2-5; D remains unclear. V was pared by 1 base and J by 9 bases, with 12 bases between. Germline lookup yields CDR1 SGHTA and CDR2 FQGNSA. The CDR3 totals 13 residues.

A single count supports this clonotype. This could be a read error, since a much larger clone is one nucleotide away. The CDR3 DNA sequence: TGCGCCAGCAGCTTTAGGGTCGAGATGTACGAGCAGTACTTC. This sequence encodes CASSFRVEMYEQYF. The gene calls are TRBV4-1 and TRBJ2-7, with D unresolved. V was trimmed by 5 bases and J by 4 bases, leaving 15 bases between them. Germline CDR1 and CDR2: MGHRA and YSYEKL. This CDR3 contains 14 residues.

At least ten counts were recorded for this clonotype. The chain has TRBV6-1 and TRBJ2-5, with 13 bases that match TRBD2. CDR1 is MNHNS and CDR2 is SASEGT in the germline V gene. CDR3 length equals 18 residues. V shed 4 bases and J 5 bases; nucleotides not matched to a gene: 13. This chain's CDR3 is CASSGLAGGPKTGETQYF. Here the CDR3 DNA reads TGTGCCAGCAGTGGACTAGCGGGAGGACCTAAGACTGGGGAGACCCAGTACTTC.

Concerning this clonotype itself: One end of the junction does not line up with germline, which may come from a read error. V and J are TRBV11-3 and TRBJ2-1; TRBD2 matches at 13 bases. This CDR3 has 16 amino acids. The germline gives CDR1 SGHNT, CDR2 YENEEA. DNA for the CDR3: TGTGCCGGCAGCCCGCCACTAGCGGGGGGGCCTTTTCGGCTGTTCTTC. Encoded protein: CAGSPPLAGGPFRLFF.

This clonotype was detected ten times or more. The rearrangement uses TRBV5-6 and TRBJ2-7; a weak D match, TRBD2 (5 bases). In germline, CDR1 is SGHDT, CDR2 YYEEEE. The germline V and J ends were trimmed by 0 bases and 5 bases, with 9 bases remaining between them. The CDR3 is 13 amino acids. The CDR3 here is CASSLGGSDEQYF. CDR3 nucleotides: TGTGCCAGCAGCTTGGGAGGGTCCGACGAGCAGTACTTC.

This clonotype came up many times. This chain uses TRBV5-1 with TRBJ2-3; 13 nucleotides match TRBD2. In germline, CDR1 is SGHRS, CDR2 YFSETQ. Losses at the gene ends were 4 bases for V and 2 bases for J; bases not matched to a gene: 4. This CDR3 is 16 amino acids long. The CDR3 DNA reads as TGCGCCAGCAGCCCTGGGACTAGCGGGAACACAGATACGCAGTATTTT. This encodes CASSPGTSGNTDTQYF.

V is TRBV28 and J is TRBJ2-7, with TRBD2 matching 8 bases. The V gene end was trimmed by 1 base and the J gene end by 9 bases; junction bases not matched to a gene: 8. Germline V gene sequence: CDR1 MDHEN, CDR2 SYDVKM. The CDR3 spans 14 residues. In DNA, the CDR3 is TGTGCCAGCAGTTTATCATCGGGGGGGCACGGGCAGTACTTC. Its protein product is CASSLSSGGHGQYF.

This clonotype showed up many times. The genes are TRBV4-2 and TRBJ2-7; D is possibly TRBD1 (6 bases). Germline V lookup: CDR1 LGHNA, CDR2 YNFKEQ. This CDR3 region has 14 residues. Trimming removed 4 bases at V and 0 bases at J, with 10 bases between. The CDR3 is CASSPGHLSYEQYF. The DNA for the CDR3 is TGTGCCAGCAGCCCGGGACACCTCTCCTACGAGCAGTACTTC.

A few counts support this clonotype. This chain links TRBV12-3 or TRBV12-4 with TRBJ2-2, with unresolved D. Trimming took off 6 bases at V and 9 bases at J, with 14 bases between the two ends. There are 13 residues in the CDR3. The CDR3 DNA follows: TGTGCCAGCAGCCCCGTCTTAACTAGGGAGCTGTTTTTT. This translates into CASSPVLTRELFF.

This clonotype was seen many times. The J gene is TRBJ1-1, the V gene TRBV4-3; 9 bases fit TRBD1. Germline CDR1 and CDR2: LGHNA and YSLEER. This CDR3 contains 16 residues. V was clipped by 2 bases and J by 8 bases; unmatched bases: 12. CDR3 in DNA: TGCGCCAGCAGCCAACACCAGGCTAACAGGGGGCTGGAAGCTTTCTTT. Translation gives CASSQHQANRGLEAFF.

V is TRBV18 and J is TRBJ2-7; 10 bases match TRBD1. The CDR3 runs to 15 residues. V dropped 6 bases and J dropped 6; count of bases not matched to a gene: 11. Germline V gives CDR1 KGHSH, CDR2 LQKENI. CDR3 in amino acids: CASSPTGGAGVEQYF. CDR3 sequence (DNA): TGTGCCAGCTCCCCGACAGGGGGCGCGGGAGTCGAGCAGTACTTC.

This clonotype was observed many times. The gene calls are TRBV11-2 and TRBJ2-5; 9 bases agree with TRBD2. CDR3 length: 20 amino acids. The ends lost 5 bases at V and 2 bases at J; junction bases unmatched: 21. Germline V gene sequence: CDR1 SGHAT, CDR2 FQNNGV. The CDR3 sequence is CASSRGDRAFERGVQETQYF. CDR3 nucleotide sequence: TGTGCCAGCAGCCGCGGCGACAGGGCATTCGAGCGGGGGGTACAAGAGACCCAGTACTTC.

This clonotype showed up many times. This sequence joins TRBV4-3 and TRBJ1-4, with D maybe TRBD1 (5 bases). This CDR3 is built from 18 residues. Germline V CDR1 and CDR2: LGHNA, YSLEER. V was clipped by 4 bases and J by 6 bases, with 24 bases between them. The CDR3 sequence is CASSPRHYGGTGDEKLFF. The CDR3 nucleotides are TGCGCCAGCAGCCCTCGTCATTACGGCGGGACCGGCGATGAAAAACTGTTTTTT.

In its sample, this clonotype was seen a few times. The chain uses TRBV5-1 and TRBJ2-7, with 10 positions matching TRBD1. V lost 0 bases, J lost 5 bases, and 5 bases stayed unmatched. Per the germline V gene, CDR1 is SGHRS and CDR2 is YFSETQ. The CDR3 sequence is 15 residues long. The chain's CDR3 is CASSLGQGAVDEQYF. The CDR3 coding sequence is TGCGCCAGCAGCTTGGGACAGGGGGCCGTGGACGAGCAGTACTTC.

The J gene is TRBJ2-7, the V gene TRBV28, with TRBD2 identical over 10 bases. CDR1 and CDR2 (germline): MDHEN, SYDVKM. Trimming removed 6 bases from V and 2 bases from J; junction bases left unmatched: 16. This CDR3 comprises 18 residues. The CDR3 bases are TGTGCCAGCAGCCCTAGACTTCCCGGGACTAGCGAGGCCTACGAGCAGTACTTC. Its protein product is CASSPRLPGTSEAYEQYF.